The present T cell receptor (beta chain) was sequenced within a study of PD-1 blockade in classical Hodgkin lymphoma. V lost 3 bases to trimming and J lost 6 bases; unmatched junction nucleotides: 11. CDR1 and CDR2 (germline): SQVTM, ANQGSEA. The CDR3 is 15 residues long. Only in-frame clones appear in the TCRdb table, and some are missing; sequencing was by immunoSEQ multiplex PCR. The sample records approximately 79,000 clones, 92% being singletons. Relapse was seen in all patients after autologous stem cell transplantation, and brentuximab vedotin exposure was variable. This clone was recorded only once.

Sequencing used peripheral blood mononuclear cells (PBMCs), obtained before the second cycle of nivolumab. The chain recombines TRBV29-1 with TRBJ2-1, with 7 bases that match TRBD2. The clonotype was recovered from a human donor with classical Hodgkin lymphoma. The CDR3 DNA follows: TGCAGCGTTGATATGCGGCAGGGCGGGAGCAATGAGCAGTTCTTC. Protein product: CSVDMRQGGSNEQFF.